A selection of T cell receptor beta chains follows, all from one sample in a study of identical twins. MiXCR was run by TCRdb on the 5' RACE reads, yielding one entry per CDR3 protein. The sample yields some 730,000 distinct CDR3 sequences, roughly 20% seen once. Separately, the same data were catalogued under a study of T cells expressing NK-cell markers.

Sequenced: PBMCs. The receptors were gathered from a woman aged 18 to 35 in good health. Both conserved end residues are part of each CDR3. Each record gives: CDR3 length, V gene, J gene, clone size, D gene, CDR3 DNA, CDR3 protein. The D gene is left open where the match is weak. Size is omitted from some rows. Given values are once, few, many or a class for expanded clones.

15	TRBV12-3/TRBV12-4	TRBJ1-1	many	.	TGTGCCAGCAGGTCGCACGGGGAAGGTCGGACTGAAGCTTTCTTT	CASRSHGEGRTEAFF
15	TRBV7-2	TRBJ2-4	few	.	TGTGCCAGCAGCTTAGCGGGCAGTCTAGTTAACATTCAGTACTTC	CASSLAGSLVNIQYF
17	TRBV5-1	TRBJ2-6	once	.	TGCGCCAGCAGCTTGGATAGCCGTTCCTCTGGGGCCAACGTCCTGACTTTC	CASSLDSRSSGANVLTF
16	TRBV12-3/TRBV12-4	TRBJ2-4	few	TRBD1	TGTGCCAGCAGTTTTCGGACAGGGGTAGCCAAAAACATTCAGTACTTC	CASSFRTGVAKNIQYF
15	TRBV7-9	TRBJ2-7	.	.	TGTGCCAGCAGTTCTCCCGAGGCTAGCTCCTACGAGCAGTACTTC	CASSSPEASSYEQYF
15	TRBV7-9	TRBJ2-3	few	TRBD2	TGTGCCAGCAGCCGGACTAGCGGGGAAGGAGATACGCAGTATTTT	CASSRTSGEGDTQYF
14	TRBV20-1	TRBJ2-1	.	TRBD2	TGCAGCGCCTGGGGACTAGCGGGAGGGAATGAGCAGTTCTTC	CSAWGLAGGNEQFF
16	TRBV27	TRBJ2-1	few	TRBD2	TGTGCCAGCAGTTTATGGGGACTAGCGGGATCCATCGGGCAGTTCTTC	CASSLWGLAGSIGQFF
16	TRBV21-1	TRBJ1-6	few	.	TGTGCCAGCAGCTTAAAATGGGGGAAAGGAGGCTCACCCCTCCACTTT	CASSLKWGKGGSPLHF
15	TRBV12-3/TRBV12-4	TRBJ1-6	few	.	TGTGCCAGCAGTCCCCTGGGGGGGAGGAGTTCACCCCTCCACTTT	CASSPLGGRSSPLHF
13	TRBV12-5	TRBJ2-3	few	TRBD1	TGTGCTAGTGGTGTCGACAGGGGCGATACGCAGTATTTT	CASGVDRGDTQYF
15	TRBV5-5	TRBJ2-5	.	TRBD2	TGTGCCAGCAGCCCCCGGGACTACTCTCAAGAGACCCAGTACTTC	CASSPRDYSQETQYF
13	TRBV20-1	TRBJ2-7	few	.	TGCAGTGCTAGGCAGGGGGGATCCTACGAGCAGTACTTC	CSARQGGSYEQYF
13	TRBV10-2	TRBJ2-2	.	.	TGCGCCAGCAGGGAAGCGCCCTTTTGGGAGCTGTTTTTT	CASREAPFWELFF
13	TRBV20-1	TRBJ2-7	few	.	TGCAGTGCTAGAGGGCCAGGGTATTTCGAGCAGTACTTC	CSARGPGYFEQYF
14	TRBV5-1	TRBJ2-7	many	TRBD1	TGCGCCAGCAGCTTAAGCGGACAGGGCTACGAGCAGTACTTC	CASSLSGQGYEQYF
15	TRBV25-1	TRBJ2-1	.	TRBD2	TGTGCCAGCAGTGATTCTAGCGGGGCCTACAATGAGCAGTTCTTC	CASSDSSGAYNEQFF
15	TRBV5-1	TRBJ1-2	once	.	TGCGCCAGCAGCCTAATGGAGAGCTCGAACTATGGCTACACCTTC	CASSLMESSNYGYTF
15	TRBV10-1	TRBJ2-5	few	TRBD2	TGCGCCAGCAGTGAGTCCCCGGCGGGAGGGGAGACCCAGTACTTC	CASSESPAGGETQYF
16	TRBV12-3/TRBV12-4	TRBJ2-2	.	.	TGTGCCAGCAGTTTAGCGGGGCTAACGAACACCGGGGAGCTGTTTTTT	CASSLAGLTNTGELFF
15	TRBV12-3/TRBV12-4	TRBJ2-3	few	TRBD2	TGTGCCAGCAGTTTCCCGACTAGCGGGAGGGATACGCAGTATTTT	CASSFPTSGRDTQYF
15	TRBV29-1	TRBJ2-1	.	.	TGCAGCGTTGAAGATCCGGGCGGGGTTTTGGATGAGCAGTTCTTC	CSVEDPGGVLDEQFF
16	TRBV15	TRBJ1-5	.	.	TGTGCCACCAGCGCCGATCGTCCCGCCAGTGATCAGCCCCAGCATTTT	CATSADRPASDQPQHF
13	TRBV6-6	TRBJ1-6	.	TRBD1	TGTGCCAGCAGCCGGGACAGGGATTCACCCCTCCACTTT	CASSRDRDSPLHF
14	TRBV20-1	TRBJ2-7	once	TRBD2	TGCAGTGCGACCAGGGCGGGAGGTAGGCACGAGCAGTACTTC	CSATRAGGRHEQYF
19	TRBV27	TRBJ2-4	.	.	TGTGCCAGCACTCCCAGGTGGGGACATGGAACCTTAGCCAAAAACATTCAGTACTTC	CASTPRWGHGTLAKNIQYF
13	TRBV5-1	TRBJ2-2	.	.	TGCGCCAGCAGCTTCCTGAGAACCGGGGAGCTGTTTTTT	CASSFLRTGELFF
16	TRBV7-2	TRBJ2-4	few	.	TGTGCCAGCAGCTTAAGGTTATGGGGGGCCAAAAACATTCAGTACTTC	CASSLRLWGAKNIQYF
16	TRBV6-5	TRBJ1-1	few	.	TGTGCCAGCAGTTACTCGGGGGGGGGCGTAAACACTGAAGCTTTCTTT	CASSYSGGGVNTEAFF
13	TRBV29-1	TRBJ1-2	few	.	TGCAGCGTCGATCGGGGCACCAACTATGGCTACACCTTC	CSVDRGTNYGYTF
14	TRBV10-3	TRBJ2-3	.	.	TGTGCCTCCCGAGAGGCGTCTAGCACAGATACGCAGTATTTT	CASREASSTDTQYF
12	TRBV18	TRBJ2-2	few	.	TGTGCCAGCTCACCACGTTCAGGGGAGCTGTTTTTT	CASSPRSGELFF
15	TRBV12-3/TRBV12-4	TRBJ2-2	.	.	TGTGCCAGCAGTTTAGCGCTTACCTGGGGCGGGGAGCTGTTTTTT	CASSLALTWGGELFF
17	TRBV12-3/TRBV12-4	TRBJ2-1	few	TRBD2	TGTGCCAGCAGTTCCACCTTAGTTTACGGGAGGGACAATGAGCAGTTCTTC	CASSSTLVYGRDNEQFF
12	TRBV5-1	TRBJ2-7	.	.	TGCGCCAGCAGCTCCCCGGCAGACGAGCAGTACTTC	CASSSPADEQYF
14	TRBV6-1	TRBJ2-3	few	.	TGTGCCAGCAGTGAAGTGGGGTTCACAGATACGCAGTATTTT	CASSEVGFTDTQYF
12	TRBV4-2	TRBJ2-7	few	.	TGTGCCAGCAGCCCGGAGAGGGGGGAGCAGTACTTC	CASSPERGEQYF
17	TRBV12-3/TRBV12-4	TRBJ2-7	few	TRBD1	TGTGCCAGCAGTTTCTTCCTCGCCCCGACAGGGATTAACGAGCAGTACTTC	CASSFFLAPTGINEQYF
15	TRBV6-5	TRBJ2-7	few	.	TGTGCCAGCAGTTACTCGCGGGCAAGAAGAGGCGAGCAGTACTTC	CASSYSRARRGEQYF
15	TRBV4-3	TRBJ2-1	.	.	TGCGCCAGCAGCCAATCCAGGGCCCCCTTGGATGAGCAGTTCTTC	CASSQSRAPLDEQFF
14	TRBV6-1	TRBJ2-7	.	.	TGTGCCAGCTTCCCGCGTGAGGGGTACTACGAGCAGTACTTC	CASFPREGYYEQYF
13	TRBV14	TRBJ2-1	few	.	TGTGCCAGCAGCCAAGTTAGTTCTCATGAGCAGTTCTTC	CASSQVSSHEQFF
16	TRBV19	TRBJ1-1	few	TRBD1	TGTGCCAGTAGTAAAACTCCGGACAGGGGGGACACTGAAGCTTTCTTT	CASSKTPDRGDTEAFF
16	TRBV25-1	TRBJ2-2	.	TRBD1	TGTGTCAGCAGTGAATTCGGACAGGGGATGACCGGGGAGCTGTTTTTT	CVSSEFGQGMTGELFF
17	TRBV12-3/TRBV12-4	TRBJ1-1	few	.	TGTGCCAGCAGCTCTACAGGGACGGGTCCCGTTAACACTGAAGCTTTCTTT	CASSSTGTGPVNTEAFF
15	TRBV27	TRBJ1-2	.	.	TGTGCCAGCAGTTCTCGGCCGGACCGAGCGGGGGGCTACACCTTC	CASSSRPDRAGGYTF